Below, one T cell receptor beta chain is given with its context. The data are from a study of blood T cell repertoires in COVID-19. Study-wide context: There were acute and convalescent COVID-19 samples, and they came from the United States, Italy and Spain. Sources were T cells, B-cell-depleted T cells, or PBMCs; the material itself was cDNA or gDNA.

As handled by the study authors: Estimates of nucleated cell counts were drawn from the amplification of reference gene primers. Using immunoSEQ multiplex PCR, the repertoire was profiled, and TCRdb retains in-frame clones only, with some absent. The V and J calls and the clone size are those of that table, but D and trimming were determined from the DNA. The sample records approximately 52,000 clones, around 84% being singletons. There are 14 residues in the CDR3. The V and J ends lost 1 base and 4 bases respectively, with 10 bases between them. Germline loops: CDR1 SNHLY, CDR2 FYNNEI. Sequencing was done on a sample of peripheral blood. This clonotype originated in a woman older than 75 with acute or convalescent COVID-19. V usage is TRBV2 and J usage is TRBJ1-2, with D uncertain. The CDR3 DNA reads TGTGCCAGCAGTGAAGTAGTGTTTCCCTATGGCTACACCTTC. It yields the protein CASSEVVFPYGYTF. The variable domain in full, with the rest retrieved from reference TRBV2 and TRBJ1-2, is EPEVTQTPSHQVTQMGQEVILRCVPISNHLYFYWYRQILGQKVEFLVSFYNNEISEKSEIFDDQFSVERPDGSNFTLKIRSTKLEDSAMYFCASSEVVFPYGYTFGSGTRLTVV.